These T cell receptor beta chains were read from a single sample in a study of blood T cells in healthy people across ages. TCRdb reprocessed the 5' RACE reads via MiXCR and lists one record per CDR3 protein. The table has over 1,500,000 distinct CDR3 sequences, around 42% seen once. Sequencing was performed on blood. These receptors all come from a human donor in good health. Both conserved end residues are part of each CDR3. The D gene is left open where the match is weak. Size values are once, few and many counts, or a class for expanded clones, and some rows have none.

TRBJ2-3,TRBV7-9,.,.,TGTGCCAGCAGCTTAGACGGGTGGGGACTCACAGATACGCAGTATTTT,CASSLDGWGLTDTQYF
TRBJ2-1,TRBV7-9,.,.,TGTGCCAGCAGCTTCATATTACAGGGTTTCAGCAATGAGCAGTTCTTC,CASSFILQGFSNEQFF
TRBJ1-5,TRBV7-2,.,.,TGTGCCAGCAGCTTAGTTGGGGGCCAGAATCAGCCCCAGCATTTT,CASSLVGGQNQPQHF
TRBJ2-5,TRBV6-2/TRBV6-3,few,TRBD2,TGTGCCAGCAAGAGGGAGGGAGAGACCCAGTACTTC,CASKREGETQYF
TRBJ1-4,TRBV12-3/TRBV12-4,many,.,TGTGCCAGCAGTTTCGGTGAAAAACTGTTTTTT,CASSFGEKLFF
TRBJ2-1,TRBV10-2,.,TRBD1,TGCGCCAGCAGTGACCCCGGGACAGGGACCTACAATGAGCAGTTCTTC,CASSDPGTGTYNEQFF
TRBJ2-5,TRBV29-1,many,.,TGCAGCGGTGGAACAGGGTCCGAGACCCAGTACTTC,CSGGTGSETQYF
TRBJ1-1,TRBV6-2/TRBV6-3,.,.,TGTGCCAGCAGTAGACTCAGGAGTCGGAACACTGAAGCTTTCTTT,CASSRLRSRNTEAFF
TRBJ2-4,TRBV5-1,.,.,TGCGCCAGCAGCTTGGTCGGAGAAAATGAGCAGTACTTC,CASSLVGENEQYF
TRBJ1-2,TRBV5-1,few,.,TGCGCCAGCAGCCCCGATCCGACAGGATACTATGGCTACACCTTC,CASSPDPTGYYGYTF
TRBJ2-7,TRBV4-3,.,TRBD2,TGCGCCAGCAGCCAAGAACCCCTAGTAGCGGGGGGGCTCTACGAGCAGTACTTC,CASSQEPLVAGGLYEQYF
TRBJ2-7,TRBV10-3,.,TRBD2,TGTGCCATCGCTTTTGAGGGCGGGGGGGCGGCTATGAGCGCGGCGGACGAGCAGTACTTC,CAIAFEGGGAAMSAADEQYF
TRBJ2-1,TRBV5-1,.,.,TGCGTCAGCAGCCCCTGGGAGCGGATCTCCTACAATGAGCAGTTCTTC,CVSSPWERISYNEQFF
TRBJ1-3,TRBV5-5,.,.,TGTGCCAGCAGCTTGGAACCCGTGCGGTCCTCTGGAAACACCATATATTTT,CASSLEPVRSSGNTIYF
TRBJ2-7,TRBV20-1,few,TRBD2,TGCAGTGCTAAGCCCCTCGCTAGCGGGGGGGTATACTCCTACGAGCAGTACTTC,CSAKPLASGGVYSYEQYF
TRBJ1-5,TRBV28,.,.,TGTGCCAGCAGTTACCTGGGACAATTCTCAAATCAGCCCCAGCATTTT,CASSYLGQFSNQPQHF
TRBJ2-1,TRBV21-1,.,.,TGTGCCAGCAGCACACCGGGACTAGGAGAGGATCATGAGCAGTTCTTC,CASSTPGLGEDHEQFF